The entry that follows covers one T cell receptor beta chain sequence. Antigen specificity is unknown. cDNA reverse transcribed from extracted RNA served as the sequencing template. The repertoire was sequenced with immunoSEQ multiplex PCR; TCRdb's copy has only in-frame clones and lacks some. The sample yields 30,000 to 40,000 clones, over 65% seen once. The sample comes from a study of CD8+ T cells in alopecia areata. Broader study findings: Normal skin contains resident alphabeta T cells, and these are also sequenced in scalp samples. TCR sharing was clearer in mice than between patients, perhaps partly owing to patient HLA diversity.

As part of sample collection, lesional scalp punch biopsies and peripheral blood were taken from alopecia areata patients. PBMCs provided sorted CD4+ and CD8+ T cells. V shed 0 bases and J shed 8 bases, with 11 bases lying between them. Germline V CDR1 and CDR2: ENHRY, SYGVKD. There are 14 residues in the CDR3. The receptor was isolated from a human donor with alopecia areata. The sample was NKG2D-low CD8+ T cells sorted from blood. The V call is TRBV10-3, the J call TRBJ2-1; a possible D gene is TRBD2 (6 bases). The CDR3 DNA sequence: TGTGCCATCAGTGAGTCGGCCGGGGGTTATGAGCAGTTCTTC. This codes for CAISESAGGYEQFF.